This record looks at one T cell receptor (beta chain) sequence and its context. The source of the sample is a study of regulatory T cells in long-lasting Graves disease. The CDR3 has 14 amino acids. Germline V gives CDR1 ENHRY, CDR2 SYGVKD. V lost 2 bases to trimming and J lost 8 bases, with 15 bases between them. TCR beta libraries were built with iRepertoire HTBI primers and Arm-PCR of CDR3 regions. Via MiXCR, TCRdb re-called the multiplex PCR reads, giving one row per CDR3 protein. Among some 450,000 distinct CDR3 sequences listed, around 20% were seen once. Time point denoted: persistent/refractory GD, antithyroid drugs over 5 years with positive TRAb. TCR sequences were obtained from RNA taken from PBMCs.

This sample comprised peripheral blood mononuclear cells (PBMCs), obtained when the disease was refractory, from a patient treated with antithyroid drugs. The TCR originated in a female donor with Graves disease. This chain connects TRBV10-3 to TRBJ1-2; no clear D gene. CDR3 sequence: CAISEERPLRGYTF. The CDR3, as DNA: TGTGCCATCAGTGAGGAACGGCCCCTGCGGGGCTACACCTTC.